This is a list of T cell receptor beta chains from one sample in a study of T cell repertoires in cytomegalovirus infection. From the reads, TCRdb called clonotypes with MiXCR, one entry per CDR3 protein. The sample consists of about 150,000 distinct CDR3 sequences, about 32% of them appearing once. These receptors are not linked to any known antigen. Sample: CD8+ T cells from cultured PBMCs, taken from culture after CMV antigen stimulation. The receptor set was obtained from a human donor in good health (CMV status not recorded). Some clones in this sample may be carry-over from other donors' samples. CDR3s include the opening cysteine and the closing phenylalanine or tryptophan. Fields, in order: J gene, clone size, D gene, V gene, CDR3 DNA, CDR3 protein. A D gene is named only where the DNA matches it firmly. Clone size is shown for a subset of rows, as once, few, many or a class of expanded clone.

TRBJ1-2 few TRBD1 TRBV20-1 TGCAGTGCCGTGACAGGGGGGGTTAACTATGGCTACACCTTC CSAVTGGVNYGYTF
TRBJ2-1 . . TRBV20-1 TGCAGTGCTAGAGGCCAACGGGAGGAGCAGTTCTTC CSARGQREEQFF
TRBJ2-7 few . TRBV28 TGTGCCAGCAGGAAAGGAGGAGCGGTCATCGAGCAGTACTTC CASRKGGAVIEQYF
TRBJ2-1 . TRBD2 TRBV6-2/TRBV6-3 TGTGCCAGCAGCCCCAGTAGCGGGGGGGCATGGGAGCAGTTCTTC CASSPSSGGAWEQFF
TRBJ1-1 many . TRBV12-3/TRBV12-4 TGTGCCAGCAGTTTGGACGGCGAAGCTTTCTTT CASSLDGEAFF
TRBJ1-5 . TRBD1 TRBV27 TGTGCCAGCAGTCAGCTACAGGGGGCAGGGCAGCCCCAGCATTTT CASSQLQGAGQPQHF
TRBJ1-4 many TRBD1 TRBV7-9 TGTGCCAGCAGCGCGCCGGGACAGGGTCATGAAAAACTGTTTTTT CASSAPGQGHEKLFF
TRBJ1-6 once . TRBV27 TGTGCCAGCAGTTTTGGAAAAAATTCACCCCTCCACTTT CASSFGKNSPLHF
TRBJ1-1 few . TRBV12-3/TRBV12-4 TGTGCCAGCAGTTTAGAGTTCCTTGAAGCTTTCTTT CASSLEFLEAFF
TRBJ2-5 few . TRBV7-9 TGTGCCAGCAGCTTAGTAGGGTCAGCAACAGAGACCCAGTACTTC CASSLVGSATETQYF
TRBJ1-4 . TRBD1 TRBV11-2 TGTGCCAGCAGCTTAGGATATCAGGGGGCGGAAAAACTGTTTTTT CASSLGYQGAEKLFF
TRBJ2-7 . TRBD2 TRBV4-1 TGCGCCAGCAGCTACTCAGCGGGGGGGCTATACGAGCAGTACTTC CASSYSAGGLYEQYF
TRBJ1-2 . TRBD1 TRBV7-8 TGTGCCAGCAGGTTACAGGGGATCGGCTATGGCTACACCTTC CASRLQGIGYGYTF
TRBJ2-7 few TRBD2 TRBV18 TGTGCCAGCTCTAAGACTAGCGGGGTCTTCGAGCAGTACTTC CASSKTSGVFEQYF
TRBJ2-2 . TRBD1 TRBV24-1 TGTGCCACCAGTCGACAGGGGGCCGGAACCGGGGAGCTGTTTTTT CATSRQGAGTGELFF
TRBJ2-3 many . TRBV7-9 TGTGCCAGCAGCCGTACAGGTGCAGATACGCAGTATTTT CASSRTGADTQYF
TRBJ1-2 . . TRBV27 TGTGCCAGCAGTTGGGCGGGGGAGGGCTATGGCTACACCTTC CASSWAGEGYGYTF
TRBJ1-5 many . TRBV7-9 TGTGCCAGCAGCTTAGGGGACGCAAGCAATCAGCCCCAGCATTTT CASSLGDASNQPQHF
TRBJ1-2 few TRBD1 TRBV4-1 TGCGCCAGCAGCCAAGATAGCGGACAGGGGGACTATGGCTACACCTTC CASSQDSGQGDYGYTF
TRBJ1-2 . . TRBV25-1 TGTGCCAGCAGTGAAGACGGGAGTAACTATGGCTACACCTTC CASSEDGSNYGYTF
TRBJ2-2 . . TRBV15 TGTGCCACCAGCAGCCGCGCAGGACAGATGGCCGGGGAGCTGTTTTTT CATSSRAGQMAGELFF
TRBJ2-7 . TRBD1 TRBV27 TGTGCCAGCAGTGCCTACCCGACAGGGGCCGAGCAGTACTTC CASSAYPTGAEQYF
TRBJ1-5 . . TRBV27 TGTGCCAGCAGTTTATCGGCTTGGCAGCCCCAGCATTTT CASSLSAWQPQHF
TRBJ1-2 . . TRBV12-3/TRBV12-4 TGTGCCAGCAGTTCGCAGGGTAATAATGGCTACACCTTC CASSSQGNNGYTF
TRBJ1-1 . . TRBV6-6 TGTGCCAGCCTGATCTTGGGGGACACTGAAGCTTTCTTT CASLILGDTEAFF
TRBJ1-1 . . TRBV4-1 TGCGCCAGCAGCCAAGATTCCCACCTACGGGGAACCACTGAAGCTTTCTTT CASSQDSHLRGTTEAFF
TRBJ1-1 . . TRBV4-1 TGCGCCAGCAGCCGACAGGTCGCGGGCACTGAAGCTTTCTTT CASSRQVAGTEAFF
TRBJ1-5 . . TRBV2 TGTGCCAGCAGTGAGTGGGGCGGGGTGGTCAATCAGCCCCAGCATTTT CASSEWGGVVNQPQHF
TRBJ2-7 few . TRBV5-8 TGTGCCAGCAGCTCCAGGATCTCCTACGAGCAGTACTTC CASSSRISYEQYF
TRBJ2-5 . . TRBV12-3/TRBV12-4 TGTGCCAGCAGTTTATACGAGGGGGAGCAAGAGACCCAGTACTTC CASSLYEGEQETQYF
TRBJ2-6 many . TRBV2 TGTGCCAGCAGTGGCATAGGACCCAACGTCCTGACTTTC CASSGIGPNVLTF
TRBJ1-1 many TRBD1 TRBV27 TGTGCCAGCAGTAACCTCAGGGGGCGAACTGAAGCTTTCTTT CASSNLRGRTEAFF
TRBJ2-5 . TRBD2 TRBV6-5 TGTGCCAGCAGTTACTCCGGGACTAGCGGAACCCAAGAGACCCAGTACTTC CASSYSGTSGTQETQYF
TRBJ2-1 . TRBD1 TRBV11-3 TGTGCCAGCAGCTTAACGCCAGGGGGCCATGAGCAGTTCTTC CASSLTPGGHEQFF
TRBJ2-1 few TRBD2 TRBV7-2 TGTGCCAGCAGCTTAGTACCCCTAGCGGGACCCGAGCAGTTCTTC CASSLVPLAGPEQFF
TRBJ1-1 . . TRBV7-9 TGTGCCAGCACCCTTGGGGGGCTACAAGAAGCTTTCTTT CASTLGGLQEAFF
TRBJ2-1 few . TRBV3-1 TGTGCCAGCAGCCAAGGGGCTAGATCCTACAATGAGCAGTTCTTC CASSQGARSYNEQFF
TRBJ1-1 . . TRBV5-3 TGTGCCAGCAGCCTTGGAGGGGGAGGTGCTGAAGCTTTCTTT CASSLGGGGAEAFF
TRBJ2-7 many . TRBV5-4 TGTGCCAGCAGCGGGTACGGTATCTCCTACGAGCAGTACTTC CASSGYGISYEQYF
TRBJ2-3 . . TRBV7-4 TGTGCCAGCAGCCCGGACGAGGGCATCACAGATACGCAGTATTTT CASSPDEGITDTQYF
TRBJ2-2 many . TRBV7-8 TGTGCCAGCAGCTTAACCGCGGGGGGGGAGCTGTTTTTT CASSLTAGGELFF
TRBJ2-5 . . TRBV27 TGTGCCAGCAGTTTCCTCCCGGGAACCGAAGAGACCCAGTACTTC CASSFLPGTEETQYF
TRBJ2-5 few . TRBV20-1 TGCAGTGCTAGAGATCTGCTGGAAGGGGAGACCCAGTACTTC CSARDLLEGETQYF
TRBJ2-2 . TRBD1 TRBV7-3 TGTGCCAGCAGCCATGGGGCCGGGACAGGTTCCTCCGGGGAGCTGTTTTTT CASSHGAGTGSSGELFF
TRBJ1-3 few . TRBV11-3 TGTGCCAGCAGCAGCGGGACTTACTCTGGAAACACCATATATTTT CASSSGTYSGNTIYF
TRBJ1-1 few TRBD1 TRBV5-6 TGTGCCAGCAGCTTGGAGACAGGGGGCGCTTGGACTGAAGCTTTCTTT CASSLETGGAWTEAFF
TRBJ2-6 . . TRBV19 TGTGCCAGTAGCCCGGGGGTGTTTGGGGCCAACGTCCTGACTTTC CASSPGVFGANVLTF
TRBJ1-1 many . TRBV6-2/TRBV6-3 TGTGCCAGCCAGGCTCTCCCCGCGAAGGACACTGAAGCTTTCTTT CASQALPAKDTEAFF
TRBJ2-7 many TRBD1 TRBV10-3 TGTGCCATCAGTGAAGCGAACAGGGGCTCCTACGAGCAGTACTTC CAISEANRGSYEQYF
TRBJ2-1 . TRBD2 TRBV20-1 TGCAGTGCTAGGTCTAGCGGGGGGGCTTTAGCAACAGGCAATGAGCAGTTCTTC CSARSSGGALATGNEQFF
TRBJ1-1 many . TRBV7-9 TGTGCCAGCAGCCGTAGCCCGGGCGGTGAAGCTTTCTTT CASSRSPGGEAFF
TRBJ2-3 few . TRBV12-3/TRBV12-4 TGTGCCAGCAGTTTAGCGGGGGGCTTTACTAGCACAGATACGCAGTATTTT CASSLAGGFTSTDTQYF
TRBJ2-7 . TRBD1 TRBV4-1 TGCGCCAGCAGCCAAGCCGGGACAGCCTACTCCTACGAGCAGTACTTC CASSQAGTAYSYEQYF
TRBJ2-7 few . TRBV28 TGTGCCAGCAGTGCCCCAGGGTGGGAGCAGTACTTC CASSAPGWEQYF